This T cell receptor beta chain originates from a study of blood T cell repertoires in COVID-19. Per germline, CDR1 LGHNA and CDR2 YSLEER. The V and J ends lost 4 bases and 0 bases, in that order; junction bases with no gene match: 5. The CDR3 runs to 15 residues. The method was immunoSEQ multiplex PCR; TCRdb's version includes in-frame clones alone and lacks a portion of them. The sample yields almost 250,000 clones, roughly 85% seen once. The chain couples TRBV4-3 to TRBJ1-2; 7 bases match TRBD1. The receptor was derived from a woman aged 45 to 65 with acute COVID-19. Sequencing used PBMCs or T cells enriched from blood (not recorded which). The CDR3 protein is CASSPGTATNYGYTF. The CDR3 bases are TGCGCCAGCAGCCCGGGGACAGCTACTAACTATGGCTACACCTTC.